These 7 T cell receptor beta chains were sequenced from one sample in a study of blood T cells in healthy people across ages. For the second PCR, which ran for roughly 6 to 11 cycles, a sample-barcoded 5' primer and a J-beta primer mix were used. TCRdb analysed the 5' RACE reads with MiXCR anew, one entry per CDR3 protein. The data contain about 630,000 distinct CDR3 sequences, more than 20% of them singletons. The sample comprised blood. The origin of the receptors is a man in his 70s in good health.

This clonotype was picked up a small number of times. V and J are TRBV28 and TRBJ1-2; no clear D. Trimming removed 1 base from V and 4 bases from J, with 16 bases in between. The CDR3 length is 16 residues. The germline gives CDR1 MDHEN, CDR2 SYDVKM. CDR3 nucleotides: TGTGCCAGCAGTTTATCCCCCTCGGCAGTGATCTATGGCTACACCTTC. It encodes CASSLSPSAVIYGYTF.

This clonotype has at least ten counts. CDR3 bases: TGTGCCAGCCAGGCTAGCGGAACCTACGAGCAGTACTTC. Encoded protein: CASQASGTYEQYF. V gene TRBV12-3 or TRBV12-4 combines with J gene TRBJ2-7; 7 positions match TRBD2. The junction had 6 bases not matched to a gene; V was cut back by 8 bases and J by 2 bases. The CDR3 is made up of 13 amino acids.

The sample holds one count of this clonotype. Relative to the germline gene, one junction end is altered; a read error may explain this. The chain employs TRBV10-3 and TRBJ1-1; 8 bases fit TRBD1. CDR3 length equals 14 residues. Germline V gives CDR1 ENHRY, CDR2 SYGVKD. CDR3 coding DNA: TGTGCCATCAGTACATTACAGGGGGGCACTAAAGCTTTCTTT. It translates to CAISTLQGGTKAFF.

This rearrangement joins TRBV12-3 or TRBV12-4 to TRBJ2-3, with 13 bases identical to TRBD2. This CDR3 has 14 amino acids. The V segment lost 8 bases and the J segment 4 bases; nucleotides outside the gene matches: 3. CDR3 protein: CASRTSGSADTQYF. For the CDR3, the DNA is TGTGCCAGCCGGACTAGCGGGAGTGCAGATACGCAGTATTTT.

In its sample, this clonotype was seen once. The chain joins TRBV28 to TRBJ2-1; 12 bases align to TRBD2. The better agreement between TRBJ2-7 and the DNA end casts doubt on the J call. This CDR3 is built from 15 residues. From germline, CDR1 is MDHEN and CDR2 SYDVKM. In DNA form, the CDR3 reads TGTGCCAGCAGCCAGACTAGCGGGGGTACCTACGAGCAGTACTTC. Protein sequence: CASSQTSGGTYEQYF.

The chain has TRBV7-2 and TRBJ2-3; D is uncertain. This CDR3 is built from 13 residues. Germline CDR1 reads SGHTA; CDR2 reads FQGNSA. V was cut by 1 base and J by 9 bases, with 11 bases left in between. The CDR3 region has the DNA TGTGCCAGCAGCTTAGTGGGTAGTCCCACGCAGTATTTT. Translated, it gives CASSLVGSPTQYF. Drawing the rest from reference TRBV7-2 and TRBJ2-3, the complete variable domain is GAGVSQSPSNKVTEKGKDVELRCDPISGHTALYWYRQSLGQGLEFLIYFQGNSAPDKSGLPSDRFSAERTGGSVSTLTIQRTQQEDSAVYLCASSLVGSPTQYFGPGTRLTVL.

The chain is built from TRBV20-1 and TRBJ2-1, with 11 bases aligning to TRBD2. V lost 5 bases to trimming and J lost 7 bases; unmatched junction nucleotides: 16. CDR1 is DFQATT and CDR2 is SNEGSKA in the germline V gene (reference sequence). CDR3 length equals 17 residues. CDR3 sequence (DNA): TGCAGTGCTTATAATCCATTACTAGCGGGAGTTCTTAATGAGCAGTTCTTC. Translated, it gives CSAYNPLLAGVLNEQFF.